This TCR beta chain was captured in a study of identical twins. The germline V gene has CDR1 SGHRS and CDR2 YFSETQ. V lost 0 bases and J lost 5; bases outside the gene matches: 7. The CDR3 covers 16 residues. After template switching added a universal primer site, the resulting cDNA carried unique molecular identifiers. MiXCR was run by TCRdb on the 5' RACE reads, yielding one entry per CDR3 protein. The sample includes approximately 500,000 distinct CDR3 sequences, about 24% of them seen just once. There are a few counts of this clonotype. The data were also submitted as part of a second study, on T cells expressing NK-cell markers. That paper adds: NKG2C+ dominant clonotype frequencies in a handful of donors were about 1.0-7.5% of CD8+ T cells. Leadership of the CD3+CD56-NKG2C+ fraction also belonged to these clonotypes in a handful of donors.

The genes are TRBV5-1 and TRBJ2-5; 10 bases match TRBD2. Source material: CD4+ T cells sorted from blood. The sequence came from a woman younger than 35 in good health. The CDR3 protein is CASSLEGLAGDETQYF. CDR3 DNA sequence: TGCGCCAGCAGCTTGGAAGGGCTAGCGGGAGACGAGACCCAGTACTTC.